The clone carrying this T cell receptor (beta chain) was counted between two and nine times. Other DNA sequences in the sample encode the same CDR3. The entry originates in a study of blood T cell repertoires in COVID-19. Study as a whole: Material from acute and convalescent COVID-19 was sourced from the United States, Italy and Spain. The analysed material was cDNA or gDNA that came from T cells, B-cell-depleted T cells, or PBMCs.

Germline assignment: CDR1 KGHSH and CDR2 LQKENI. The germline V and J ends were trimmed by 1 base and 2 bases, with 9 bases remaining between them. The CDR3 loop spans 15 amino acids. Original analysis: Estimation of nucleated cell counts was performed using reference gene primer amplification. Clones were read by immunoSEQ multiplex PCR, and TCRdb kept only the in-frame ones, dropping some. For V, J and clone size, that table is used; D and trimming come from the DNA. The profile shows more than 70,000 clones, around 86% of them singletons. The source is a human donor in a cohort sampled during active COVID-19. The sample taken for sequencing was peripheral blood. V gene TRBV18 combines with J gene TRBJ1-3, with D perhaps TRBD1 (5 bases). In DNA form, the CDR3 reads TGTGCCAGCTCACCACAACGGGGGGCTGGAAACACCATATATTTT. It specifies CASSPQRGAGNTIYF.